The next 13 T cell receptor beta chains were all read from a single sample in a study of shared clonotypes between healthy human individuals. Sequencing was performed with immunoSEQ multiplex PCR; in TCRdb, only in-frame clones are kept and a portion is missing. Among some 630,000 clones, about 96% were seen once, and the ten largest hold about 0.12%. The naive CD8 population came from CD45RO-negative cells selected for CCR7, without terminally differentiated effector memory CD45RA+ cells. The sequenced sample consisted of naive CD8+ T cells sorted from blood. These receptors came from a young woman in good health.

This clone showed up just a few times. This CDR3 reads CASRKDRGPQDEQYF. The CDR3 DNA follows: TGTGCCAGCAGGAAGGACAGGGGGCCGCAGGACGAGCAGTACTTC. The chain joins TRBV7-8 to TRBJ2-7; 11 positions agree with TRBD1. In germline, CDR1 is SGHVS, CDR2 FQNEAQ. V trimming: 6 bases; J trimming: 5 bases; junction bases outside the gene matches: 9. This CDR3 is built from 15 residues.

The chain employs TRBV19 and TRBJ1-1; 8 bases agree with TRBD1. The germline V gene has CDR1 LNHDA and CDR2 SQIVND (reference sequence). The CDR3 totals 13 residues. V shed 7 bases and J 3 bases; nucleotides not matched to a gene: 4. CDR3 loop: CASTTGDYTEAFF. In DNA form, the CDR3 reads TGTGCCAGTACGACAGGGGATTACACTGAAGCTTTCTTT.

The rearrangement uses TRBV5-4 and TRBJ2-7; possible D gene TRBD1, 5 bases. Germline V gene data show CDR1 as SGHNT and CDR2 as YYREEE (reference sequence). The CDR3 consists of 13 residues. Trimming left V 4 bases short and J 5 bases short, with 13 bases between. CDR3 nucleotides: TGTGCCAGCAGCACTCAGGGAATCCACGAGCAGTACTTC. Encoded protein: CASSTQGIHEQYF. The full variable domain, completed using reference TRBV5-4 and TRBJ2-7, is ETGVTQSPTHLIKTRGQQVTLRCSSQSGHNTVSWYQQALGQGPQFIFQYYREEENGRGNFPPRFSGLQFPNYSSELNVNALELDDSALYLCASSTQGIHEQYFGPGTRLTVT.

This rearrangement joins TRBV2 to TRBJ2-2; 8 positions agree with TRBD2. J lost 0 bases, V lost 5 bases, and 5 bases had no gene match. The CDR3 sequence is 16 residues long. CDR1 and CDR2 (germline): SNHLY, FYNNEI. The CDR3 coding sequence is TGTGCCAGCAGTCAGACTAGCGATGCGAACACCGGGGAGCTGTTTTTT. Residues: CASSQTSDANTGELFF.

This chain connects TRBV7-9 to TRBJ1-1; D gene ambiguous. Germline CDR1 is SEHNR and CDR2 is FQNEAQ (reference sequence). Deletions cut 5 bases from V and 8 bases from J, with 12 bases between. The CDR3 totals 12 residues. The CDR3, as DNA: TGTGCCAGCAGCCCCGGGAGGTCAGAAGCTTTCTTT. This codes for CASSPGRSEAFF.

The rearrangement uses TRBV6-4 and TRBJ2-1; 9 nucleotides align to TRBD1. With V trimmed by 0 bases and J by 9 bases, 6 bases remained unmatched. The CDR3 extends over 15 amino acids. From germline, CDR1 is MRHNA and CDR2 SNTAGT. CDR3 residues: CASSDSGQGEREQFF. The CDR3 coding sequence is TGTGCCAGCAGTGACTCGGGACAGGGCGAGCGTGAGCAGTTCTTC.

V gene TRBV2 combines with J gene TRBJ2-3, with 8 bases that match TRBD1. The germline gives CDR1 SNHLY, CDR2 FYNNEI. This CDR3 contains 14 residues. The V segment lost 6 bases and the J segment 0 bases; nucleotides outside the gene matches: 2. In nucleotides, the CDR3 is TGTGCCAGCAGAAGACAGGGGAGCACAGATACGCAGTATTTT. Its protein product is CASRRQGSTDTQYF.

The V gene is TRBV7-2, the J gene TRBJ2-7, with 10 bases identical to TRBD2. V gave up 3 bases and J gave up 6 bases; unmatched junction bases: 5. The germline gives CDR1 SGHTA, CDR2 FQGNSA. This CDR3 region has 14 residues. The CDR3 protein is CASSFPLAGGEQYF. The DNA of the CDR3 is TGTGCCAGCAGCTTCCCCTTAGCGGGAGGCGAGCAGTACTTC.

Written as DNA, the CDR3 is TGTGCCGCCGAGCAAATGGGACTAGCGGGCGGATTCTCCTACAATGAGCAGTTCTTC. This codes for CAAEQMGLAGGFSYNEQFF. This rearrangement joins TRBV28 to TRBJ2-1; 12 nucleotides match TRBD2. Germline CDR1 is MDHEN and CDR2 is SYDVKM. V lost 11 bases to trimming and J lost 0 bases; unmatched junction nucleotides: 17. There are 19 residues in the CDR3.

This chain links TRBV27 with TRBJ1-5, with 8 bases identical to TRBD1. CDR3 length: 14 residues. Germline values: CDR1 MNHEY, CDR2 SMNVEV (reference sequence). J was trimmed by 5 bases and V by 3 bases; bases with no gene match: 3. The CDR3 loop reads CASSFSGGYQPQHF. CDR3 in DNA: TGTGCCAGCAGTTTCTCAGGGGGCTATCAGCCCCAGCATTTT.

The V call is TRBV4-1, the J call TRBJ2-2, with D unresolved. Germline V gene data show CDR1 as MGHRA and CDR2 as YSYEKL. There are 15 residues in the CDR3. Trimming pared 0 bases from V and 4 bases from J, leaving 9 bases between. CDR3 in amino acids: CASSQEVVSTGELFF. CDR3 in DNA: TGCGCCAGCAGCCAAGAAGTCGTCAGCACCGGGGAGCTGTTTTTT.

The J gene is TRBJ2-7, the V gene TRBV7-9; D unclear. The CDR3 runs to 13 residues. Germline V gene lookup returns CDR1 SEHNR and CDR2 FQNEAQ (reference sequence). V lost 4 bases to trimming and J lost 2 bases, with 9 bases between them. The CDR3 region is CASSSTIAYEQYF. The CDR3 DNA is TGTGCCAGCAGCTCCACAATTGCCTACGAGCAGTACTTC.

V is TRBV19 and J is TRBJ1-5; TRBD1 matches at 7 bases. CDR3 length: 12 residues. Trimming took 6 bases from V and 6 from J; bases not matched to a gene: 2. The germline CDR1 and CDR2 sequences are LNHDA and SQIVND (reference sequence). CDR3 sequence (DNA): TGTGCCAGTAGACAGGGGTCTCAGCCCCAGCATTTT. It yields the protein CASRQGSQPQHF.